The T cell receptor beta chain described here comes from a study of blood T cell repertoires in COVID-19. Study-wide context: Material from acute and convalescent COVID-19 was sourced from the United States, Italy and Spain.

Per germline, CDR1 SGHRS and CDR2 YFSETQ. There are 15 residues in the CDR3. Trimming stripped 3 bases from V and 4 bases from J, with 13 bases between. Individuals drawn from approximately 26 US areas were about 18 to 90 years old. Recovery meant two consecutive negative NP/OP PCR tests, professional clearance, or resolved symptoms. Authors' data handling: Nucleated cell number was recorded as an estimate derived from reference gene primer amplification. Using immunoSEQ multiplex PCR, the repertoire was profiled, and TCRdb retains in-frame clones only, with some absent. V, J and clone size reflect that table, while D and trimming were determined from the DNA. This repertoire shows about half a million clones, more than 85% found once; its top ten account for 6.5% to 8.5%.

This chain uses TRBV5-1 with TRBJ2-2; D may be TRBD2 (6 bases). The TCR was taken from a woman aged 55-70 years who had recovered from COVID-19. Sequencing was carried out using PBMCs or T cells enriched from blood (not recorded which). CDR3 protein: CASSWASEATGELFF. CDR3 DNA sequence: TGCGCCAGCAGCTGGGCTAGCGAGGCCACCGGGGAGCTGTTTTTT.